This TCR beta chain was found in a study of cytomegalovirus exposure and HLA in healthy donors. This CDR3 region has 14 residues. Germline V gene sequence: CDR1 SQVTM, CDR2 ANQGSEA. V lost 4 bases and J lost 3, with 14 bases in between. PCR employed 60 Vbeta and 13 Jbeta primers. TCRdb's table, derived via immunoSEQ multiplex PCR, lists solely in-frame clones and lacks some. The table lists under 90,000 clones. The receptor's source is a man aged 50 or older in good health and CMV-seropositive. The specimen sequenced was PBMCs. This chain joins TRBV29-1 and TRBJ2-3; tentatively, D is TRBD2 (5 bases). The CDR3 DNA reads TGCAGCGTTGTGGGGAGTGGCGGGACAGATACGCAGTATTTT. Its protein is CSVVGSGGTDTQYF.